The 20 T cell receptor beta chains listed next were all sequenced from one sample in a study of blood T cell repertoires in COVID-19. Sequencing used immunoSEQ multiplex PCR; TCRdb keeps in-frame clones, though not all of them. The sample has some 150,000 clones, roughly four fifths seen once; the top ten hold around 10%. Sequenced input: PBMCs or T cells enriched from blood (not recorded which). The receptors were sampled from a man in his fifties who had recovered from COVID-19.

CDR3 in amino acids: CARTARFLCSYNSPLHF. The CDR3 DNA sequence: TGTGCCAGGACAGCTAGGTTCTTATGCTCCTATAATTCACCCCTCCACTTT. The chain joins TRBV19 to TRBJ1-6; perhaps TRBD1 as D (5 bases). The V end was cut by 9 bases, the J end by 0 bases, with 18 bases between. The length of the CDR3 is 17 residues. The germline V gene encodes CDR1 LNHDA and CDR2 SQIVND (reference sequence).

The chain has TRBV10-3 and TRBJ2-1; possibly TRBD2 for D (5 bases). Germline lookup yields CDR1 ENHRY and CDR2 SYGVKD. CDR3 length: 15 residues. V lost 4 bases to trimming and J lost 9 bases, with 19 bases between them. The CDR3 spells CAISAGTSLSGEQFF. In DNA, the CDR3 is TGTGCCATCAGTGCTGGCACCTCGTTAAGCGGTGAGCAGTTCTTC.

The V gene is TRBV5-1, the J gene TRBJ2-5, with TRBD1 matching over 7 bases. Trimming removed 4 bases from V and 4 bases from J; junction bases left unmatched: 7. This CDR3 has 14 amino acids. Germline V gives CDR1 SGHRS, CDR2 YFSETQ. The CDR3 reads CASSPGEGAETQYF. The CDR3 bases are TGCGCCAGCAGCCCCGGTGAGGGGGCAGAGACCCAGTACTTC.

The rearrangement joins TRBV6-1 to TRBJ2-7; D is unresolved. This CDR3 has 14 residues. CDR1 is MNHNS and CDR2 is SASEGT in the germline V gene. Trimming shortened V by 3 bases and J by 0 bases, and 9 bases separated the two germline ends. Written as DNA, the CDR3 is TGTGCCAGCAGTGACCGGTCACTCTCCTACGAGCAGTACTTC. Translating gives CASSDRSLSYEQYF.

The chain uses TRBV7-2 and TRBJ2-5, with a possible D match to TRBD1 (7 bases). Germline CDR1 is SGHTA and CDR2 is FQGNSA. This CDR3 spans 14 amino acids. Trimming took 3 bases from V and 5 from J, leaving 13 bases between them. The CDR3 loop is CASSLETGRETQYF. The CDR3 DNA sequence: TGTGCCAGCAGCTTGGAGACAGGGAGGGAGACCCAGTACTTC.

The sample holds one count of this clone. The CDR3 region is CASSRSLTGRGGNEKLFF. CDR3 DNA: TGTGCCAGCAGCCGTAGCCTAACGGGGAGAGGAGGGAATGAAAAACTGTTTTTT. The V call is TRBV7-6, the J call TRBJ1-4; unclear D gene. The CDR3 consists of 18 residues. V dropped 5 bases and J dropped 5 bases, with 24 bases sitting between them. Germline CDR1 SGHVS, CDR2 FNYEAQ. Combining the CDR3 with reference TRBV7-6 and TRBJ1-4 gives the whole variable domain GAGVSQSPRYKVTKRGQDVALRCDPISGHVSLYWYRQALGQGPEFLTYFNYEAQQDKSGLPNDRFSAERPEGSISTLTIQRTEQRDSAMYRCASSRSLTGRGGNEKLFFGSGTQLSVL.

This clone turned up a few times. This sequence joins TRBV28 and TRBJ1-1; D is undetermined. Trimming left V 6 bases short and J 6 bases short, with 17 bases between. Per the germline V gene, CDR1 is MDHEN and CDR2 is SYDVKM. This CDR3 is 14 amino acids long. CDR3 region: CASSLLSWYAEAFF. CDR3 DNA: TGTGCCAGCAGCCTACTCTCGTGGTATGCTGAAGCTTTCTTT.

The V and J genes are TRBV7-2 and TRBJ1-1; the D gene is possibly TRBD1 (6 bases). The germline V and J ends were trimmed by 1 base and 4 bases, with 10 bases remaining between them. CDR3 length: 14 residues. Germline values: CDR1 SGHTA, CDR2 FQGNSA. For the CDR3, the DNA is TGTGCCAGCAGCTTAGTTCAGGGGCGCACTGAAGCTTTCTTT. This encodes CASSLVQGRTEAFF.

This clone was seen a handful of times. The chain has TRBV18 and TRBJ1-6; D ambiguous. There are 16 residues in the CDR3. V lost 3 bases and J lost 0, with 9 bases in between. The germline gives CDR1 KGHSH, CDR2 LQKENI. CDR3 DNA: TGTGCCAGCTCACCGCAGCGGAGCTCCTATAATTCACCCCTCCACTTT. It yields the protein CASSPQRSSYNSPLHF.

The CDR3 DNA sequence: TGTGCCAGCAGCTTAGCGAGGGACAGGGGTGGCTACACCTTC. This codes for CASSLARDRGGYTF. This chain uses TRBV11-2 with TRBJ1-2; 10 bases line up with TRBD1. This CDR3 comprises 14 residues. J lost 7 bases, V lost 1 base, and 3 bases had no gene match. CDR1 is SGHAT, CDR2 FQNNGV, per germline.

The chain is built from TRBV9 and TRBJ2-3, with 9 positions matching TRBD2. The V and J ends lost 6 bases and 4 bases, in that order; junction bases with no gene match: 9. CDR3 length: 15 amino acids. Germline V gene sequence: CDR1 SGDLS, CDR2 YYNGEE. The CDR3 loop is CASKGGGAVADTQYF. The CDR3 DNA is TGTGCCAGCAAGGGCGGGGGGGCCGTGGCAGATACGCAGTATTTT.

This sequence joins TRBV6-4 and TRBJ2-1, with 8 bases lining up with TRBD1. The ends lost 1 base at V and 2 bases at J; junction bases unmatched: 4. From germline, CDR1 is MRHNA and CDR2 SNTAGT. The CDR3 is 16 amino acids. The CDR3 sequence is CASSDLPGGPYNEQFF. The DNA for the CDR3 is TGTGCCAGCAGTGACTTACCAGGGGGCCCCTACAATGAGCAGTTCTTC.

This clone has just a few counts. The chain links TRBV6-2 or TRBV6-3 to TRBJ2-7; D gene uncertain. The CDR3 covers 14 residues. Per the germline V gene, CDR1 is MNHEY and CDR2 is SVGEGT. V dropped 4 bases and J dropped 0 bases, with 10 bases sitting between them. CDR3 coding DNA: TGTGCCAGCAGTTGGCAGACAAGCTCCTACGAGCAGTACTTC. It encodes CASSWQTSSYEQYF.

The chain employs TRBV9 and TRBJ2-2; tentatively, D is TRBD1 (5 bases). This CDR3 spans 13 amino acids. Deletions cut 3 bases from V and 3 bases from J, with 6 bases between. CDR1 and CDR2 (germline): SGDLS, YYNGEE. The CDR3 sequence is CASSGQYTGELFF. The CDR3 DNA sequence: TGTGCCAGCAGCGGACAGTACACCGGGGAGCTGTTTTTT.

The chain joins TRBV4-3 to TRBJ2-7; a weak D match, TRBD2 (6 bases). Germline V CDR1 and CDR2: LGHNA, YSLEER. Between the trimmed V and J ends, which lost 0 bases and 2 bases, there was a span of 17 bases. CDR3 length: 17 amino acids. Here the CDR3 DNA reads TGCGCCAGCAGCCAAGATGGATCAGGGACTGGAGCCTACGAGCAGTACTTC. Encoded protein: CASSQDGSGTGAYEQYF.

The chain joins TRBV7-2 to TRBJ1-1; 11 bases line up with TRBD1. The CDR3 is made up of 15 amino acids. CDR1 is SGHTA, CDR2 FQGNSA, per germline. V lost 1 base and J lost 7; bases outside the gene matches: 5. CDR3 bases: TGTGCCAGCAGCTTAGTGGGGGACAGGGGGAATGAAGCTTTCTTT. This gives the protein CASSLVGDRGNEAFF.

This sequence joins TRBV27 and TRBJ1-6; 11 bases align to TRBD1. Germline trimming cut 5 bases from V and 10 bases from J; bases unmatched to any gene: 7. The CDR3 covers 15 residues. From germline, CDR1 is MNHEY and CDR2 SMNVEV (reference sequence). For the CDR3, the DNA is TGTGCCAGCAGTCCCTCGGGACAGGGGGTGTCACCCCTCCACTTT. Protein: CASSPSGQGVSPLHF.

The chain has TRBV10-3 and TRBJ2-7; 9 nucleotides match TRBD1. V lost 0 bases and J lost 6; bases outside the gene matches: 6. CDR1 is ENHRY and CDR2 is SYGVKD in the germline V gene. The CDR3 is 15 residues long. Written as DNA, the CDR3 is TGTGCCATCAGTGAGTCGCGGACAGGGGTTCGCGAGCAGTACTTC. Translation gives CAISESRTGVREQYF.

The chain joins TRBV7-2 to TRBJ1-1; no clear D. There are 8 residues in the CDR3. The V end was cut by 5 bases, the J end by 14 bases, with 6 bases between. Germline loops: CDR1 SGHTA, CDR2 FQGNSA. The CDR3 reads CASSNRFF. CDR3 nucleotide sequence: TGTGCCAGCAGCAACCGGTTCTTT.

V is TRBV19 and J is TRBJ1-4; D is uncertain. V was clipped by 2 bases and J by 8 bases, with 15 bases between them. The CDR3 loop spans 15 amino acids. Germline assignment: CDR1 LNHDA and CDR2 SQIVND (reference sequence). As DNA, the CDR3 is TGTGCCAGTAGTATACGGTTGGAACGCGGGGAAAAACTGTTTTTT. Protein product: CASSIRLERGEKLFF.